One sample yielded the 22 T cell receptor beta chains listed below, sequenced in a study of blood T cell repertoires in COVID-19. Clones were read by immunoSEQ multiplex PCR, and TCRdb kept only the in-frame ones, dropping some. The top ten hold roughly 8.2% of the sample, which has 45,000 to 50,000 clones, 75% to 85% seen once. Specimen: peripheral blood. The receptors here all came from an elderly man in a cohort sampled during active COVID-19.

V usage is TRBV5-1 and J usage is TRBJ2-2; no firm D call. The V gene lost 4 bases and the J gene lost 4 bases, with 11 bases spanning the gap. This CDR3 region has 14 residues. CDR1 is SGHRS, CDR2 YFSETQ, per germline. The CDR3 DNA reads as TGCGCCAGCAGCCCCGAGACAAGCACCGGGGAGCTGTTTTTT. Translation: CASSPETSTGELFF.

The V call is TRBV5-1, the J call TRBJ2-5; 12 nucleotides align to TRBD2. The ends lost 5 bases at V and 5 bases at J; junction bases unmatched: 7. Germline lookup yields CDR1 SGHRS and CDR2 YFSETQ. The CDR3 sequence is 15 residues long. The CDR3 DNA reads TGCGCCAGCAGGGAGACTAGCGGGGGTGGGGAGACCCAGTACTTC. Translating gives CASRETSGGGETQYF.

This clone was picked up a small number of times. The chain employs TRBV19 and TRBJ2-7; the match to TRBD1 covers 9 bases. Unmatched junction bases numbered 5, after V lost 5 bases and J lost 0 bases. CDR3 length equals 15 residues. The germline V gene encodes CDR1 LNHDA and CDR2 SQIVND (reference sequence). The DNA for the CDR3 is TGTGCCAGTAGTGCGGACAGGGGCCTCTCCTACGAGCAGTACTTC. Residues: CASSADRGLSYEQYF.

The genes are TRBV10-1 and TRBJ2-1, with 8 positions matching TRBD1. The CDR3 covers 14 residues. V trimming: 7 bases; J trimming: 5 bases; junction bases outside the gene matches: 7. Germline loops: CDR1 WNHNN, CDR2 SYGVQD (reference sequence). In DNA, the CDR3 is TGCGCCAGCAACTACGCAGGGGGCAACAATGAGCAGTTCTTC. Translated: CASNYAGGNNEQFF.

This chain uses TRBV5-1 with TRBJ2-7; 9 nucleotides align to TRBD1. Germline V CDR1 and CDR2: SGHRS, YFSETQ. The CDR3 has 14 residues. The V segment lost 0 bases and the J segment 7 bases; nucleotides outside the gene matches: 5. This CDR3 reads CASSLGGTGREQYF. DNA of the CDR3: TGCGCCAGCAGCTTGGGCGGGACAGGGCGGGAGCAGTACTTC. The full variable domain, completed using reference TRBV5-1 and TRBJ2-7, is KAGVTQTPRYLIKTRGQQVTLSCSPISGHRSVSWYQQTPGQGLQFLFEYFSETQRNKGNFPGRFSGRQFSNSRSEMNVSTLELGDSALYLCASSLGGTGREQYFGPGTRLTVT.

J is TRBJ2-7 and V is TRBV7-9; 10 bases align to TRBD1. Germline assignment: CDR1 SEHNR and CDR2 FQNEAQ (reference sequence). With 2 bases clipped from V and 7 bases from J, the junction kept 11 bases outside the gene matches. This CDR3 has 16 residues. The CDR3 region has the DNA TGTGCCAGCAGCTTACTCCGGGACAGGGGACTCGGAGAGCAGTACTTC. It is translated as CASSLLRDRGLGEQYF.

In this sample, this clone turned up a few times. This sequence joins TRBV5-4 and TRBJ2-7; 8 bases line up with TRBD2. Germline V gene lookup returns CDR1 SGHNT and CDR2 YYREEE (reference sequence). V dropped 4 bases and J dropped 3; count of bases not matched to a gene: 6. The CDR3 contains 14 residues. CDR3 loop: CASSPSSGFYEQYF. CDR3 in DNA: TGTGCCAGCAGCCCATCTAGCGGGTTCTACGAGCAGTACTTC.

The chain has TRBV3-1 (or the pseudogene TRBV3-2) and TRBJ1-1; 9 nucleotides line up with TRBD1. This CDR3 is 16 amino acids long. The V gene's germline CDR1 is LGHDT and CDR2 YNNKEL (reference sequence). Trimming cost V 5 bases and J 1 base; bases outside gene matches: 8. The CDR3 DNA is TGTGCCAGCAGCAGAGGGACAGGGCGGCAGAACACTGAAGCTTTCTTT. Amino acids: CASSRGTGRQNTEAFF.

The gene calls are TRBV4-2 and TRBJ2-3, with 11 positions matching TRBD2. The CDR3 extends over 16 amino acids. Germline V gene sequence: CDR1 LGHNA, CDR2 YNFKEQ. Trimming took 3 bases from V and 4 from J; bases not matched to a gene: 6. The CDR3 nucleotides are TGTGCCAGCAGCCAGGTAGCGGGGGGGCGCCCAGATACGCAGTATTTT. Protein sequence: CASSQVAGGRPDTQYF.

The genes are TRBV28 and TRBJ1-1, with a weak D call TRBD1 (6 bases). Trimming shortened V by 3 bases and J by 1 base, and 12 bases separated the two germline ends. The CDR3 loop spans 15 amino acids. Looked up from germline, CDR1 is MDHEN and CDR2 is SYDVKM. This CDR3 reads CASSLAGVSNTEAFF. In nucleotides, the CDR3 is TGTGCCAGCAGTTTGGCAGGGGTTTCGAACACTGAAGCTTTCTTT.

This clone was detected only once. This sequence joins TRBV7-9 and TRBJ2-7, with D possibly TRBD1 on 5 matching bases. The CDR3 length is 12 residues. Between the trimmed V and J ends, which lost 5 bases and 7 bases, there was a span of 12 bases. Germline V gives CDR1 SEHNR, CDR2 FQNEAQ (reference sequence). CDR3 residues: CASSPSDREQYF. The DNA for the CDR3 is TGTGCCAGCAGCCCATCAGACAGAGAGCAGTACTTC.

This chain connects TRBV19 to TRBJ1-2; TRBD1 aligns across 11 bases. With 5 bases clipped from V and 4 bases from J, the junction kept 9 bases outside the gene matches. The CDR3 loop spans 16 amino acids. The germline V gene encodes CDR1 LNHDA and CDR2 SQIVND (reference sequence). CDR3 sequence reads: CASSPQDRGLIYGYTF. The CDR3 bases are TGTGCCAGTAGTCCCCAGGACAGGGGGCTTATCTATGGCTACACCTTC. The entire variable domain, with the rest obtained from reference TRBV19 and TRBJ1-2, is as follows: DGGITQSPKYLFRKEGQNVTLSCEQNLNHDAMYWYRQDPGQGLRLIYYSQIVNDFQKGDIAEGYSVSREKKESFPLTVTSAQKNPTAFYLCASSPQDRGLIYGYTFGSGTRLTVV.

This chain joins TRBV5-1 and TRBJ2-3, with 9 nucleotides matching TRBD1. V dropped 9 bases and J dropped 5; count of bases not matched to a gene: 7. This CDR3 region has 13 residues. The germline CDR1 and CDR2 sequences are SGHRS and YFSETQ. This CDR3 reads CATGQGSGDTQYF. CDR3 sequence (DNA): TGCGCCACCGGACAGGGGTCCGGAGATACGCAGTATTTT. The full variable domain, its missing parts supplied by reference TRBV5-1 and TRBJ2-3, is KAGVTQTPRYLIKTRGQQVTLSCSPISGHRSVSWYQQTPGQGLQFLFEYFSETQRNKGNFPGRFSGRQFSNSRSEMNVSTLELGDSALYLCATGQGSGDTQYFGPGTRLTVL.

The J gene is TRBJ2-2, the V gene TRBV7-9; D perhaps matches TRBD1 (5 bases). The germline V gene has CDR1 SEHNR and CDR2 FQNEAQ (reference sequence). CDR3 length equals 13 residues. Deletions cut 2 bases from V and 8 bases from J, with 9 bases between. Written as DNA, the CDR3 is TGTGCCAGCAGCTTACAGGGCCAGGGGGAGCTGTTTTTT. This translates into CASSLQGQGELFF.

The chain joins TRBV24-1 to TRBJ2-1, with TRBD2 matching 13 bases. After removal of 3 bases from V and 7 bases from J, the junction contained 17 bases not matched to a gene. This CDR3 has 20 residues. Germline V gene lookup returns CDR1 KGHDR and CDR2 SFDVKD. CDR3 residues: CATSDPRTSGSGGRVNEQFF. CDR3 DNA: TGTGCCACCAGTGATCCCCGGACTAGCGGGAGTGGGGGGCGGGTTAATGAGCAGTTCTTC.

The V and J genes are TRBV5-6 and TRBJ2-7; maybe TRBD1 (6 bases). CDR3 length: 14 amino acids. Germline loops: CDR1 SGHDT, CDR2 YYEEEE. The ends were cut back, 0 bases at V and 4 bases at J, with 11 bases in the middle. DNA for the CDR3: TGTGCCAGCAGCTTGGGCAGGGGAAAATACGAGCAGTACTTC. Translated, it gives CASSLGRGKYEQYF.

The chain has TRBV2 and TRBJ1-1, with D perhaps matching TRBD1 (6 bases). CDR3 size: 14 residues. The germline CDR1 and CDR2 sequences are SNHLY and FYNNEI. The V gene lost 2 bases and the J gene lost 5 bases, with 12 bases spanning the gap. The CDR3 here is CASSELGGKTEAFF. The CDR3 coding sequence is TGTGCCAGCAGTGAACTTGGGGGCAAAACTGAAGCTTTCTTT.

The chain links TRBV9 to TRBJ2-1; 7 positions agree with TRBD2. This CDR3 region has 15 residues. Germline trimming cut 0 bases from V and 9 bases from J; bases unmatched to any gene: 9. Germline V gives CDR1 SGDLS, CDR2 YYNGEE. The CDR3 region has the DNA TGTGCCAGCAGCGTAGGTACTAGCGCGAGAAGTGAGCAGTTCTTC. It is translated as CASSVGTSARSEQFF.

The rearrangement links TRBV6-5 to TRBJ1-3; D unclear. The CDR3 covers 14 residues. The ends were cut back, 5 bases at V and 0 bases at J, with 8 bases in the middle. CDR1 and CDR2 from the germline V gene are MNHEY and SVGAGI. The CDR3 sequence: CASSTPGSGNTIYF. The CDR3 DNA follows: TGTGCCAGCAGTACCCCAGGCTCTGGAAACACCATATATTTT.

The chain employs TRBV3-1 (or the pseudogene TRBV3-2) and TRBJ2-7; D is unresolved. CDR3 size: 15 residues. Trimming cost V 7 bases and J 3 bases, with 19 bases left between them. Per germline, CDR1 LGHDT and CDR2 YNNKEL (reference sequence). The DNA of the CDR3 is TGTGCCAGCACCGACCCGCCGAGGCACATCTACGAGCAGTACTTC. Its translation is CASTDPPRHIYEQYF.

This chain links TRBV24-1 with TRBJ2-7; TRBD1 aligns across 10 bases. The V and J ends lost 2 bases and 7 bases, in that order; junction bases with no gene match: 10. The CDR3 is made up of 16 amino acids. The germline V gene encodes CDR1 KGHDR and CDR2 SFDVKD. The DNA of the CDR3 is TGTGCCACCAGTGATTCCTCCGGGACAGGGGTGAGGGAGCAGTACTTC. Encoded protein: CATSDSSGTGVREQYF.

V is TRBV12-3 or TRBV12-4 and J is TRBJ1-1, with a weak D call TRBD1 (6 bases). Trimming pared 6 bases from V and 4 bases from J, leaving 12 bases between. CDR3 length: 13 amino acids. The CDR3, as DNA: TGTGCCAGCAGCCCTCAGGGGTTCACTGAAGCTTTCTTT. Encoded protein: CASSPQGFTEAFF.